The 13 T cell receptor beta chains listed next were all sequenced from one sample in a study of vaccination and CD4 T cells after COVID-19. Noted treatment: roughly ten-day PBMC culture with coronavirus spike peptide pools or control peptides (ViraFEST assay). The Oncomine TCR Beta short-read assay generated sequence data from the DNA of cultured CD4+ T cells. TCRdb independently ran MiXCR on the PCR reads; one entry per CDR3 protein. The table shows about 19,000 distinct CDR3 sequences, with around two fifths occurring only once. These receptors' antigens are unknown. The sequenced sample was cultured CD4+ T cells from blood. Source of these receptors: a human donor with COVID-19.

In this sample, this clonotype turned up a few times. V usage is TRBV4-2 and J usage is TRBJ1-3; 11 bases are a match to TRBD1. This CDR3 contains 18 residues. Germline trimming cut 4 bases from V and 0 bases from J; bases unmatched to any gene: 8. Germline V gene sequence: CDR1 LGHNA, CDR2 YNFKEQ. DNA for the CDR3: TGTGCCAGCAGCCGTATACCGGGACAGGGGGGCTCTGGAAACACCATATATTTT. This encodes CASSRIPGQGGSGNTIYF.

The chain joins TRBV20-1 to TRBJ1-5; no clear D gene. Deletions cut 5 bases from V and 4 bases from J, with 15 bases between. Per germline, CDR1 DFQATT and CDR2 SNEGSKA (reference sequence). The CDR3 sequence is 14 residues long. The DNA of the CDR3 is TGCAGTGCTTCATTAGTTCCCGAGAATCAGCCCCAGCATTTT. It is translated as CSASLVPENQPQHF.

The CDR3 here is CASRMRGSTDTQYF. CDR3 in DNA: TGTGCCAGTAGGATGCGGGGGAGCACAGATACGCAGTATTTT. The chain joins TRBV19 to TRBJ2-3, with 7 bases fitting TRBD2. V lost 6 bases, J lost 0 bases, and 3 bases stayed unmatched. Germline V gives CDR1 LNHDA, CDR2 SQIVND (reference sequence). The CDR3 runs to 14 residues.

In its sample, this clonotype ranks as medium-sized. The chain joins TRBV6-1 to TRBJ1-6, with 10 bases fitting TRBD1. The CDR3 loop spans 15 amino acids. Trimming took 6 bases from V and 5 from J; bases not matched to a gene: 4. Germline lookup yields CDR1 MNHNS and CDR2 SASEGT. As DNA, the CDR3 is TGTGCCAGCAGAGGGGACAGGGGAGATAATTCACCCCTCCACTTT. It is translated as CASRGDRGDNSPLHF.

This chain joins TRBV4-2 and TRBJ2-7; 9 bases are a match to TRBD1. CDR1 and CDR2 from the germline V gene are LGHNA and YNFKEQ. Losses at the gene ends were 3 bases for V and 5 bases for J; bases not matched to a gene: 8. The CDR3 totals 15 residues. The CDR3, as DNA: TGTGCCAGCAGCCAGATGACAGGGGGAATCCACGAGCAGTACTTC. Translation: CASSQMTGGIHEQYF.

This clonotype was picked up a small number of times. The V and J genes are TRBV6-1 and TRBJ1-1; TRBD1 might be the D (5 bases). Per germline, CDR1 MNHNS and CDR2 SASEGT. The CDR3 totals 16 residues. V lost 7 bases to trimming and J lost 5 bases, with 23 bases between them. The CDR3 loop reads CASISALKWAGTEAFF. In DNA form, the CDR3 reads TGTGCCAGCATATCCGCCTTGAAATGGGCAGGGACTGAAGCTTTCTTT.

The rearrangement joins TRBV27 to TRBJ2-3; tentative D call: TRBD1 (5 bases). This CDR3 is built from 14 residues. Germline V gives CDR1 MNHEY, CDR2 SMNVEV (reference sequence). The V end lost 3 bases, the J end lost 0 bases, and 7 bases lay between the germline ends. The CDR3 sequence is CASSLGLSTDTQYF. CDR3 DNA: TGTGCCAGCAGTTTGGGGCTGAGCACAGATACGCAGTATTTT.

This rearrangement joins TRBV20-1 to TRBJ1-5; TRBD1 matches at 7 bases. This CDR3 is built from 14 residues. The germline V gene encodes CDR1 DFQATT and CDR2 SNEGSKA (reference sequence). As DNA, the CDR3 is TGCAGCCCCATTCGGCAGGGGGATCGCCAGCCCCAGCATTTT. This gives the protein CSPIRQGDRQPQHF.

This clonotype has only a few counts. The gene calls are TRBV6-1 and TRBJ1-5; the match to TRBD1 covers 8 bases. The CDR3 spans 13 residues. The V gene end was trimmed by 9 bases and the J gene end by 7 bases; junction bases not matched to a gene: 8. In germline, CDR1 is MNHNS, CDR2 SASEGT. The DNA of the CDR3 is TGTGCCAGTGGACAGGGTGGAGTGCAGCCCCAGCATTTT. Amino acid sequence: CASGQGGVQPQHF.

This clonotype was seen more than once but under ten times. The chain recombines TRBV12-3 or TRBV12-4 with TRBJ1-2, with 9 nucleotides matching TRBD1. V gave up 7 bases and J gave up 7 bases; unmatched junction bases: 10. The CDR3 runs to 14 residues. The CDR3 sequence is CASTPAGTGFGYTF. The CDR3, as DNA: TGTGCCAGCACCCCCGCCGGGACAGGGTTTGGCTACACCTTC.

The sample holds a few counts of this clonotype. The CDR3 loop reads CASGQPKNSPLHF. The DNA of the CDR3 is TGTGCCAGCGGACAGCCAAAGAATTCACCCCTCCACTTT. This chain connects TRBV2 to TRBJ1-6; a weak D match, TRBD1 (6 bases). Germline values: CDR1 SNHLY, CDR2 FYNNEI. V lost 8 bases and J lost 7, with 12 bases in between. The CDR3 is made up of 13 amino acids. Full variable domain (missing parts from reference TRBV2 and TRBJ1-6): EPEVTQTPSHQVTQMGQEVILRCVPISNHLYFYWYRQILGQKVEFLVSFYNNEISEKSEIFDDQFSVERPDGSNFTLKIRSTKLEDSAMYFCASGQPKNSPLHFGNGTRLTVT.

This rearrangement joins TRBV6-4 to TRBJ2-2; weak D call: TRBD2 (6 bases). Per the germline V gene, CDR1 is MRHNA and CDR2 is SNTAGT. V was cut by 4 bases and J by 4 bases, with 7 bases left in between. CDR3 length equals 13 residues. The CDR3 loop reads CASSAEGTGELFF. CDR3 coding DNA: TGTGCCAGCAGTGCGGAGGGCACCGGGGAGCTGTTTTTT.

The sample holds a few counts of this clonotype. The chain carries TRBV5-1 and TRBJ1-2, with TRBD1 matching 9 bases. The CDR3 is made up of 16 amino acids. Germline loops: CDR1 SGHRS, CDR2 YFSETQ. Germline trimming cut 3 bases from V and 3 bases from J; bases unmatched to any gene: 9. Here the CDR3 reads CASSSDGTGMDYGYTF. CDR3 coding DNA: TGCGCCAGCAGCTCAGACGGGACAGGGATGGACTATGGCTACACCTTC.